This T cell receptor (beta chain) was captured in a study of blood T cell repertoires in COVID-19. Looking at the study overall: Sample material is recorded as cDNA or gDNA derived from T cells, B-cell-depleted T cells, or PBMCs.

Germline V lookup: CDR1 SGDLS, CDR2 YYNGEE. V was pared by 7 bases and J by 4 bases, with 17 bases between. The CDR3 consists of 14 residues. TCRdb's table, derived via immunoSEQ multiplex PCR, lists solely in-frame clones and lacks some. The table lists hundreds of thousands of clones, roughly 87% of them singletons. Cohort 3 donors counted as recovered after two negative PCRs, clearance, or resolved symptoms. The rearrangement links TRBV9 to TRBJ2-5, with D possibly being TRBD2 (6 bases). Sequenced: PBMCs or T cells enriched from blood (not recorded which). The receptor comes from a woman aged 40-49 years who had recovered from COVID-19. The DNA of the CDR3 is TGTGCCAGCGGAGGGGATCTGGAGAGAGAGACCCAGTACTTC. Translated, it gives CASGGDLERETQYF.